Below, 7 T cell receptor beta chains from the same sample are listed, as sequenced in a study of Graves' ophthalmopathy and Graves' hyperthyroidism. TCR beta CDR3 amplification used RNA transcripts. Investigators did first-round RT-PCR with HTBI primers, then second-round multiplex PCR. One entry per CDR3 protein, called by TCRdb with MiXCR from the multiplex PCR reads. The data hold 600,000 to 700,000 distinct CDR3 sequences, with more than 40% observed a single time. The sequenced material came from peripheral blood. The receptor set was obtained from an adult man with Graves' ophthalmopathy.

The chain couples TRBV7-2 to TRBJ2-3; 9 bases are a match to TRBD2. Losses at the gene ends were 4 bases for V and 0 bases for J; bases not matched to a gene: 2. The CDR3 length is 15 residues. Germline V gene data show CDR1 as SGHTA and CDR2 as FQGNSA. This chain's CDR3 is CASSSSGTSTDTQYF. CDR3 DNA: TGTGCCAGCAGCTCTAGCGGGACTAGCACAGATACGCAGTATTTT.

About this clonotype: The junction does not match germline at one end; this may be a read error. As DNA, the CDR3 is TGTGTCAGCAGCCAAGGGGAGGGGCCTTTTTCGAACACTGAAGCTTTCTTT. Its translation is CVSSQGEGPFSNTEAFF. The chain links TRBV14 to TRBJ1-1; maybe TRBD1 (5 bases). CDR3 length: 17 residues. In germline, CDR1 is SGHDN, CDR2 FVKESK.

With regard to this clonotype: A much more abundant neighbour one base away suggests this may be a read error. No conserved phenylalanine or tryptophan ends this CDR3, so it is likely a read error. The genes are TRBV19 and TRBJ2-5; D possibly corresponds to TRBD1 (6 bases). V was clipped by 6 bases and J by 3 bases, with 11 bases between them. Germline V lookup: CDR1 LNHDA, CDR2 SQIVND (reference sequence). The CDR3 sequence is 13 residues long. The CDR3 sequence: CASRGAPEETQYL. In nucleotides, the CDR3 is TGTGCCAGTAGGGGGGCTCCAGAAGAGACCCAGTACCTC.

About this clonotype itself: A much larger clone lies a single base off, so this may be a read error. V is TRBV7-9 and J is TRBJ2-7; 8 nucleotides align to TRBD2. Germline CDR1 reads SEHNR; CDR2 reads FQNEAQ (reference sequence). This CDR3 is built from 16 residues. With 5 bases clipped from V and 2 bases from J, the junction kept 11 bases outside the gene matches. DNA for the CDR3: TGTGCCAGCAGCCAGACTGGCGGGAGGTCCCCCTACGAGCAGTACTTC. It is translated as CASSQTGGRSPYEQYF.

The CDR3 DNA is TGCAGCGTTGGAATTCACAATGAGCAGTTCTTT. Amino acid sequence: CSVGIHNEQFF. The rearrangement links TRBV29-1 to TRBJ1-1, with D hard to call. The CDR3 is made up of 11 amino acids. CDR1 is SQVTM, CDR2 ANQGSEA, per germline. Trimming stripped 4 bases from V and 14 bases from J, with 17 bases between.

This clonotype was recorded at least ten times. CDR3 in DNA: TGTGCCAGCAGCTCGGGTATCTCCTACGAGCAGTACTTC. This translates into CASSSGISYEQYF. The V and J genes are TRBV11-2 and TRBJ2-7; D not resolved. Trimming shortened V by 4 bases and J by 0 bases, and 7 bases separated the two germline ends. This CDR3 is 13 amino acids long. The germline CDR1 and CDR2 sequences are SGHAT and FQNNGV.

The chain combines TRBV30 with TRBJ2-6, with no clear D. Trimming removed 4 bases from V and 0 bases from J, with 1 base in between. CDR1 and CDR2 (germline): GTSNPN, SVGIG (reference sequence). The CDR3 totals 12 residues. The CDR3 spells CAWNSGANVLTF. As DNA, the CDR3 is TGTGCCTGGAACTCTGGGGCCAACGTCCTGACTTTC.